This TCR beta chain originates from a study of CD8 T cells in ankylosing spondylitis (dated by TCRdb to the late 2010s). In terms of the full investigation: The study profiled T cell receptor beta repertoires in healthy donors and ankylosing spondylitis patients to find disease-linked TCR variants. The full study cohort was made up of 25 ankylosing spondylitis patients and 108 healthy donors. Peripheral blood was sampled, and synovial fluid was also collected from ankylosing spondylitis patients.

The data were produced on an Illumina HiSeq 2500. Quantitative 5'-RACE with molecular barcodes was the method used to prepare the TCR beta libraries. As for how the authors treated the data: Disease-linked TCR variants were identified with a new computational method built on a probabilistic model of VDJ rearrangement. Using fastp trimming at Q25 and MiXCR clonotype assembly, TCRdb reanalyzed the public sequencing data and kept in-frame beta chains. Each CDR3 protein appears once, grouped with its most common genes and DNA. Clone size and V and J calls follow TCRdb, not the original study. The sample table lists tens of thousands of distinct CDR3 sequences, around 26% of them with a count of one. Less than 60% of the sample comes from the top ten. As concerns this clonotype: No antigen is known for it. No base qualities exist here, and no much larger clone lies one base off it.

On the study overall, not on this receptor specifically: Some motif variants were previously reported in synovial fluid and blood of reactive arthritis patients, suggesting common disease-initiation mechanisms. The disease-linked clones were reported as significantly enriched in matched synovial fluid samples from ankylosing spondylitis patients. A TCR beta motif of fewer than 10 highly homologous amino acid variants appeared characteristic of blood from ankylosing spondylitis patients. In peripheral blood, the disease-linked clones were found at relatively low frequencies and had a CD8+ phenotype.

According to the germline V gene (reference sequence), CDR1 reads DFQATT and CDR2 reads SNEGSKA. V drops 5 bases and J drops 5 bases, leaving 13 bases in between. Spanning cysteine to phenylalanine, the CDR3 consists of 12 amino acids. Solely the CDR3 DNA is kept, with 36 bases framed from the first base. The chain is assembled from TRBV20-1 and TRBJ2-7; confidence is insufficient to name the D gene. This sequence originates from a male donor with ankylosing spondylitis or in good health (not recorded which). Sequencing input: blood, either unsorted or a sorted T cell fraction (not recorded which). The CDR3 is CSAPDFGDEQYF. The sequenced DNA is TGCAGTGCTCCCGACTTCGGCGACGAGCAGTACTTC.